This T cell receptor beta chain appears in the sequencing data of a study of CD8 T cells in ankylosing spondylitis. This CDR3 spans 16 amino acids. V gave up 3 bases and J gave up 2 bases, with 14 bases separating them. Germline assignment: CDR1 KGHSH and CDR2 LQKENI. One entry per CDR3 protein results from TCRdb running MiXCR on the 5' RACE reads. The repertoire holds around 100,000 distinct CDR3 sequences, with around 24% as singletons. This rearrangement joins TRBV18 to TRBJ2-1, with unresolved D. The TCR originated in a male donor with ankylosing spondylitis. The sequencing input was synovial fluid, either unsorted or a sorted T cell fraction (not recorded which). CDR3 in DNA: TGTGCCAGCTCACCCATCGTCCTCCACACCTACAATGAGCAGTTCTTC. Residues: CASSPIVLHTYNEQFF.